The 23 T cell receptor beta chains below were found in one sample sequenced in a study of blood T cells in healthy people across ages (dated by TCRdb to about 2015). Libraries came from 5' RACE. Sequencing instrument: Illumina HiSeq 2500. A second PCR of 7 to 11 cycles was performed with a sample-barcoded 5' primer and a J-beta primer mix. TCRdb reran the public reads through fastp at Q25 and MiXCR, keeping productive beta chains. For every CDR3 protein sequence, its rows merge into one entry that carries the most common genes and DNA. This sample has 650,000 or so distinct CDR3 sequences in its table, and approximately 52% of those were observed once. The ten largest clones take up about 14% of the sample. The sequenced sample was blood. Receptor source: a woman older than 75 in good health.

This clonotype was detected only once. The rearrangement joins TRBV9 to TRBJ2-7; 9 bases match TRBD2. With the DNA end fitting TRBJ2-4 better, the J assignment may be wrong. The CDR3 is 16 residues long. Germline V gene data show CDR1 as SGDLS and CDR2 as YYNGEE. The CDR3 reads CASSASTSGAKNIQYF. Here the CDR3 DNA reads TGTGCCAGCAGCGCCTCAACTAGCGGGGCCAAAAACATTCAGTACTTC.

In its sample, this clonotype was seen many times. The V call is TRBV28, the J call TRBJ2-1; TRBD2 is a possible D gene (5 bases). In germline, CDR1 is MDHEN, CDR2 SYDVKM. V was cut by 1 base and J by 1 base, with 11 bases left in between. This CDR3 contains 16 residues. This CDR3 reads CASSLSTRVSYNEQFF. The CDR3 nucleotides read TGTGCCAGCAGTTTATCCACTAGGGTTTCCTACAATGAGCAGTTCTTC.

With respect to this clonotype: A much more abundant neighbour one base away suggests this may be a read error. This rearrangement joins TRBV20-1 to TRBJ2-5; 8 bases map to TRBD2. J gave up 11 bases and V 2 bases, and 13 bases lay outside the gene matches. The CDR3 extends over 14 amino acids. CDR1 and CDR2 from the germline V gene are DFQATT and SNEGSKA (reference sequence). CDR3 DNA sequence: TGCAGTGCTAGAAGAGCGGGAGTTGAGAATGAGCAGTACTTC. Residues: CSARRAGVENEQYF.

This clonotype was seen repeatedly, ten times or more. The rearrangement joins TRBV5-1 to TRBJ2-5; TRBD1 agrees at 7 bases. J lost 4 bases, V lost 4 bases, and 10 bases had no gene match. There are 15 residues in the CDR3. Looked up from germline, CDR1 is SGHRS and CDR2 is YFSETQ. For the CDR3, the DNA is TGCGCCAGCAGCCTAGGGACAGCTAAAGGAGAGACCCAGTACTTC. As protein: CASSLGTAKGETQYF.

This clonotype showed up just a few times. Germline and junction disagree at one end, which may indicate a read error. This chain joins TRBV18 and TRBJ1-4; D gene ambiguous. The CDR3 is 12 amino acids. Germline CDR1 and CDR2: KGHSH and LQKENI. The CDR3 spells CAGSPEDWNLFF. The CDR3 DNA reads as TGTGCCGGCTCACCGGAGGATTGGAATCTGTTTTTT. The variable domain in full, with the rest retrieved from reference TRBV18 and TRBJ1-4, is NAGVMQNPRHLVRRRGQEARLRCSPMKGHSHVYWYRQLPEEGLKFMVYLQKENIIDESGMPKERFSAEFPKEGPSILRIQQVVRGDSAAYFCAGSPEDWNLFFGSGTQLSVL.

The rearrangement links TRBV5-1 to TRBJ2-7; the D gene is possibly TRBD1 (5 bases). Trimming shortened V by 4 bases and J by 3 bases, and 14 bases separated the two germline ends. The CDR3 consists of 14 residues. CDR1 and CDR2 (germline): SGHRS, YFSETQ. The DNA for the CDR3 is TGCGCCAGCAGCGCAGGGAACCCAAACTACGAGCAGTACTTC. Amino acids: CASSAGNPNYEQYF.

The chain is built from TRBV2 and TRBJ2-5; 10 positions match TRBD2. The germline V gene has CDR1 SNHLY and CDR2 FYNNEI. The V gene end was trimmed by 7 bases and the J gene end by 11 bases; junction bases not matched to a gene: 16. This CDR3 has 15 amino acids. The CDR3 DNA is TGTGCCAGCACTAGAGCGGGGGGGCCGGACAATGAGCAGTACTTC. It is translated as CASTRAGGPDNEQYF.

The genes are TRBV2 and TRBJ2-1, with 8 bases matching TRBD2. Trimming removed 1 base from V and 14 bases from J; junction bases left unmatched: 16. CDR1 SNHLY and CDR2 FYNNEI come from the germline V gene. This CDR3 region has 16 residues. This chain's CDR3 is CASSEGFAGGPGREFF. DNA of the CDR3: TGTGCCAGCAGTGAAGGGTTTGCGGGGGGCCCCGGTAGGGAGTTCTTC.

The chain uses TRBV5-1 and TRBJ2-7, with unresolved D. This CDR3 contains 14 residues. CDR1 SGHRS and CDR2 YFSETQ come from the germline V gene. Trimming shortened V by 0 bases and J by 3 bases, and 10 bases separated the two germline ends. The CDR3 reads CASSLDTANYEQYF. CDR3 bases: TGCGCCAGCAGCTTGGATACGGCCAACTACGAGCAGTACTTC.

This chain joins TRBV10-3 and TRBJ2-1; 8 bases are shared with TRBD1. The CDR3 is 17 amino acids. V lost 3 bases and J lost 8; bases outside the gene matches: 15. The germline V gene has CDR1 ENHRY and CDR2 SYGVKD. In nucleotides, the CDR3 is TGTGCCATCAGTGACCGGGGACAGGCACATCCCCCGGATGAGCAGTTCTTC. It translates to CAISDRGQAHPPDEQFF.

The chain joins TRBV27 to TRBJ1-6; D perhaps matches TRBD1 (6 bases). The V gene's germline CDR1 is MNHEY and CDR2 SMNVEV (reference sequence). Trimming removed 8 bases at V and 10 bases at J, with 18 bases between. CDR3 length: 14 amino acids. The CDR3 sequence is CASRPQGRESPLHF. CDR3 nucleotides: TGTGCCAGCCGCCCCCAGGGGCGGGAATCACCCCTCCACTTT.

V usage is TRBV7-2 and J usage is TRBJ2-1, with D tentatively TRBD2 (6 bases). CDR1 and CDR2 from the germline V gene are SGHTA and FQGNSA. This CDR3 contains 10 residues. CDR3 sequence: CAAGRNEQFF. The CDR3 DNA reads as TGTGCGGCGGGGAGGAATGAGCAGTTCTTC.

As for this clonotype: Being one base from a much bigger clone, this may be a read error. This chain joins TRBV20-1 and TRBJ2-1; 7 nucleotides line up with TRBD2. The DNA end is a closer match to TRBJ2-7, so the J assignment may be wrong. This CDR3 is built from 15 residues. Germline CDR1 DFQATT, CDR2 SNEGSKA (reference sequence). DNA for the CDR3: TGCAGTGCTTTGAGCGGGAAAGGCCCCTACAATGAGCAGTACTTC. As protein: CSALSGKGPYNEQYF.

This clonotype has at least ten counts. This chain joins TRBV7-9 and TRBJ2-7; perhaps D is TRBD1 or TRBD2 (6 bases each). This CDR3 spans 16 amino acids. CDR1 SEHNR and CDR2 FQNEAQ come from the germline V gene (reference sequence). The V end lost 1 base, the J end lost 1 base, and 14 bases lay between the germline ends. The CDR3 loop reads CASSLETGGVSYEQYF. The DNA of the CDR3 is TGTGCCAGCAGCTTAGAGACAGGCGGGGTATCCTACGAGCAGTACTTC.

The chain recombines TRBV29-1 with TRBJ2-4; D might be TRBD2 (5 bases). The J call may be wrong; the DNA end is better matched by TRBJ2-7. The CDR3 runs to 13 residues. The germline V gene encodes CDR1 SQVTM and CDR2 ANQGSEA. The CDR3 spells CSVVVLADHEQYF. DNA for the CDR3: TGCAGCGTTGTAGTCCTAGCCGACCACGAGCAGTACTTC.

The chain combines TRBV3-1 with TRBJ1-2; TRBD1 matches 9 bases. CDR1 and CDR2 (germline): LGHDT, YNNKEL (reference sequence). The V segment lost 4 bases and the J segment 7 bases; nucleotides outside the gene matches: 10. This CDR3 is built from 15 residues. CDR3 in amino acids: CASSPGPQGARGYTF. The CDR3 DNA is TGTGCCAGCAGCCCAGGCCCACAGGGGGCGCGTGGCTACACCTTC. The variable domain in full, completed from reference TRBV3-1 and TRBJ1-2, reads DTAVSQTPKYLVTQMGNDKSIKCEQNLGHDTMYWYKQDSKKFLKIMFSYNNKELIINETVPNRFSPKSPDKAHLNLHINSLELGDSAVYFCASSPGPQGARGYTFGSGTRLTVV.

A few counts support this clonotype. The chain is built from TRBV25-1 and TRBJ2-7; no definite D call. The CDR3 is 14 residues long. Trimming stripped 3 bases from V and 0 bases from J, with 9 bases between. Germline V lookup: CDR1 MGHDK, CDR2 SYGVNS. The CDR3 DNA is TGTGCCAGCAGTGAGGTCGCTAGCTCCTACGAGCAGTACTTC. It encodes CASSEVASSYEQYF.

With respect to this clonotype: A much larger clone differs from this one at a single base, so this may be a read error. V and J are TRBV5-5 and TRBJ2-1; no reliable D call. Germline V CDR1 and CDR2: SGHKS, YYEKEE (reference sequence). The V end lost 0 bases, the J end lost 9 bases, and 10 bases lay between the germline ends. This CDR3 contains 13 residues. CDR3 loop: CASSLVDGAEQFF. Here the CDR3 DNA reads TGTGCCAGCAGCTTGGTGGACGGAGCTGAGCAGTTCTTC.

CDR3 residues: CASSLGAGQGGTEAFF. The DNA for the CDR3 is TGCGCCAGCAGCTTGGGGGCCGGACAGGGCGGCACTGAAGCTTTCTTT. The rearrangement uses TRBV5-1 and TRBJ1-1; TRBD1 matches at 8 bases. V shed 0 bases and J 4 bases; nucleotides not matched to a gene: 8. The CDR3 has 16 residues. Per germline, CDR1 SGHRS and CDR2 YFSETQ.

This clonotype was observed a handful of times. The V gene is TRBV28, the J gene TRBJ1-5; a weak D match, TRBD1 (5 bases). The CDR3 is 15 residues long. Trimming shortened V by 8 bases and J by 0 bases, and 14 bases separated the two germline ends. Germline lookup yields CDR1 MDHEN and CDR2 SYDVKM. The CDR3: CASQKGPYSNQPQHF. In DNA, the CDR3 is TGTGCCAGCCAGAAGGGACCCTATAGCAATCAGCCCCAGCATTTT.

Regarding this clonotype: At one end the junction does not follow the germline gene, possibly because of a read error. This chain uses TRBV28 with TRBJ1-2; TRBD1 matches 8 bases. The CDR3 covers 16 residues. Germline V gives CDR1 MDHEN, CDR2 SYDVKM. This CDR3 is CAGSLTQGAPGYGYTF. In DNA form, the CDR3 reads TGTGCCGGCAGTTTAACCCAGGGGGCCCCCGGCTATGGCTACACCTTC.

The sample holds many counts of this clonotype. The chain combines TRBV20-1 with TRBJ1-6, with D tentatively TRBD1 (5 bases). There are 15 residues in the CDR3. The V end lost 5 bases, the J end lost 1 base, and 12 bases lay between the germline ends. CDR1 and CDR2 (germline): DFQATT, SNEGSKA (reference sequence). In nucleotides, the CDR3 is TGCAGTGCTCGACGACAGATATCCTATAATTCACCCCTCCACTTT. Its protein product is CSARRQISYNSPLHF.

The chain has TRBV7-2 and TRBJ2-1, with 9 positions matching TRBD1. V lost 5 bases and J lost 13; bases outside the gene matches: 15. The CDR3 length is 15 residues. The germline V gene encodes CDR1 SGHTA and CDR2 FQGNSA. CDR3 sequence reads: CASSKPGQGSETQFF. The CDR3 bases are TGTGCCAGCAGCAAACCGGGACAGGGAAGTGAGACCCAGTTCTTC.